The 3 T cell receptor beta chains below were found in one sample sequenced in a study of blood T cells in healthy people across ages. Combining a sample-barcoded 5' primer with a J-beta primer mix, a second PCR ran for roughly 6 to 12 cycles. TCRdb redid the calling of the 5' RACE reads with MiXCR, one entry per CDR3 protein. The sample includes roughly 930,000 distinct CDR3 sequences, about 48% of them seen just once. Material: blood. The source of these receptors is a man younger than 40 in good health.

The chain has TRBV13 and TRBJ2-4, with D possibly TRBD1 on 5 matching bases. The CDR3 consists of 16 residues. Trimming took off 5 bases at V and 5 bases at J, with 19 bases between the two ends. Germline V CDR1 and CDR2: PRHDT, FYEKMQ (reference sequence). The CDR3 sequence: CASSVQDTVSQNIQYF. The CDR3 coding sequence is TGTGCCAGCAGCGTACAGGACACGGTTTCCCAAAACATTCAGTACTTC.

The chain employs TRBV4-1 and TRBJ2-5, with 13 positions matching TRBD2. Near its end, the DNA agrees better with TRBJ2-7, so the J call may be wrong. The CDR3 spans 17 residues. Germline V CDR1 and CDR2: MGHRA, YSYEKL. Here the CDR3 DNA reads TGCGCCAGCAGCCAGCAAACAACTAGCGGGGGGGCCGGCGAGCAGTACTTC. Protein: CASSQQTTSGGAGEQYF.

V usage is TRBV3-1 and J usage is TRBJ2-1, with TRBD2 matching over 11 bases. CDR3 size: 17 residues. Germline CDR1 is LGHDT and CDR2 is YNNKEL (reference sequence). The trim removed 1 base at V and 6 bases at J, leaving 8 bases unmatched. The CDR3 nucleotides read TGTGCCAGCAGCCAAGGCAAAAGGCTAGCGGGGGGCAATGAGCAGTTCTTC. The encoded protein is CASSQGKRLAGGNEQFF.